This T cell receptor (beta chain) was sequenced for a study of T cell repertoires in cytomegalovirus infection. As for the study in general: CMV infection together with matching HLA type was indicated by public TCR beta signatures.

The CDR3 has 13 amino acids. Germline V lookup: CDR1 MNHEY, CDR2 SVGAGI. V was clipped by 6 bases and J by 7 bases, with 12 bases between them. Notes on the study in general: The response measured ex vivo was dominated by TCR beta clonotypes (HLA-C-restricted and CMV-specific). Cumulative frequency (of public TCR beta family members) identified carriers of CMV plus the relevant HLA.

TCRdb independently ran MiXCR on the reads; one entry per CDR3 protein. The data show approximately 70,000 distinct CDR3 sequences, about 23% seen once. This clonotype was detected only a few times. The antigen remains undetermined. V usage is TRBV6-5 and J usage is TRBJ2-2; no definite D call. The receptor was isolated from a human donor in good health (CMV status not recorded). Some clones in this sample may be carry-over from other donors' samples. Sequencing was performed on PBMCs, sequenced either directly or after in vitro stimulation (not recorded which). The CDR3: CASSPPRSGELFF. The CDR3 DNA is TGTGCCAGCAGCCCCCCCAGGAGCGGGGAGCTGTTTTTT.